This entry lists 9 T cell receptor beta chains sequenced from one sample in a study of blood T cells in healthy people across ages. With a J-beta primer mix and a sample-barcoded 5' primer, a second PCR ran about 7 to 11 cycles. TCRdb re-derived calls from the 5' RACE reads in MiXCR, one entry per CDR3 protein. The top ten hold 30% of the sample, which has approximately 670,000 distinct CDR3 sequences, 40% to 45% seen once. The sequencing input was blood. These receptor sequences come from a man older than 75 in good health.

The chain combines TRBV2 with TRBJ2-1; D gene ambiguous. Germline V gives CDR1 SNHLY, CDR2 FYNNEI. The CDR3 is 14 residues long. V was cut by 4 bases and J by 7 bases, with 14 bases left in between. DNA for the CDR3: TGTGCCAGCAGTGTTCTCACAACGTGGAATGAGCAGTTCTTC. Its translation is CASSVLTTWNEQFF.

This chain uses TRBV18 with TRBJ1-2; D perhaps matches TRBD1 (5 bases). Trimming took 6 bases from V and 7 from J, leaving 9 bases between them. The CDR3 extends over 11 amino acids. Germline V lookup: CDR1 KGHSH, CDR2 LQKENI. CDR3 sequence: CASSNGGGYTF. In nucleotides, the CDR3 is TGTGCCAGCTCTAACGGGGGTGGCTACACCTTC. Full variable domain (remainder filled in from reference TRBV18 and TRBJ1-2): NAGVMQNPRHLVRRRGQEARLRCSPMKGHSHVYWYRQLPEEGLKFMVYLQKENIIDESGMPKERFSAEFPKEGPSILRIQQVVRGDSAAYFCASSNGGGYTFGSGTRLTVV.

The chain couples TRBV5-1 to TRBJ2-3, with 7 positions matching TRBD2. This CDR3 region has 16 residues. Germline CDR1 and CDR2: SGHRS and YFSETQ. Losses at the gene ends were 4 bases for V and 0 bases for J; bases not matched to a gene: 8. This CDR3 is CASSTRGGPSTDTQYF. CDR3 sequence (DNA): TGCGCCAGCAGCACACGCGGGGGACCTAGCACAGATACGCAGTATTTT. The full variable domain, rest sourced from reference TRBV5-1 and TRBJ2-3, is KAGVTQTPRYLIKTRGQQVTLSCSPISGHRSVSWYQQTPGQGLQFLFEYFSETQRNKGNFPGRFSGRQFSNSRSEMNVSTLELGDSALYLCASSTRGGPSTDTQYFGPGTRLTVL.

V usage is TRBV4-3 and J usage is TRBJ2-5, with 8 positions matching TRBD1. V dropped 4 bases and J dropped 13; count of bases not matched to a gene: 11. CDR1 and CDR2 from the germline V gene are LGHNA and YSLEER. The CDR3 has 13 residues. CDR3 sequence reads: CASSRDQGASPYF. The DNA of the CDR3 is TGCGCCAGCAGCCGAGATCAGGGGGCGTCGCCGTACTTC.

In nucleotides, the CDR3 is TGTGCCAGCAGCTTAACTAGCTTTAGTTACAATGAGCAGTTCTTC. It yields the protein CASSLTSFSYNEQFF. This chain connects TRBV11-3 to TRBJ2-1, with TRBD2 as a possible D gene (6 bases). This CDR3 is built from 15 residues. Per the germline V gene, CDR1 is SGHNT and CDR2 is YENEEA. V shed 2 bases and J shed 4 bases, with 12 bases lying between them.

The chain employs TRBV29-1 and TRBJ1-1; 8 nucleotides match TRBD1. The V segment lost 2 bases and the J segment 7 bases; nucleotides outside the gene matches: 6. Looked up from germline, CDR1 is SQVTM and CDR2 is ANQGSEA. This CDR3 comprises 13 residues. Written as DNA, the CDR3 is TGCAGCGTTGAAAGGACAGGGCTTGTTGAAGCTTTCTTT. It encodes CSVERTGLVEAFF. Combining the CDR3 with reference TRBV29-1 and TRBJ1-1 gives the whole variable domain SAVISQKPSRDICQRGTSLTIQCQVDSQVTMMFWYRQQPGQSLTLIATANQGSEATYESGFVIDKFPISRPNLTFSTLTVSNMSPEDSSIYLCSVERTGLVEAFFGQGTRLTVV.

The chain carries TRBV6-2 or TRBV6-3 and TRBJ1-1; D call uncertain. The V gene lost 10 bases and the J gene lost 1 base, with 13 bases spanning the gap. Germline CDR1 is MNHEY and CDR2 is SVGEGT. The CDR3 runs 13 residues. The CDR3 sequence: CAIGESRNTEAFF. CDR3 nucleotides: TGTGCCATCGGGGAAAGTCGGAACACTGAAGCTTTCTTT.

The V gene is TRBV6-6, the J gene TRBJ1-5; D is uncertain. Trimming left V 4 bases short and J 5 bases short, with 9 bases between. Germline assignment: CDR1 MNHNY and CDR2 SVGAGI (reference sequence). CDR3 size: 13 residues. Here the CDR3 DNA reads TGTGCCAGCAGTTTCGAATGGGATCAGCCCCAGCATTTT. This encodes CASSFEWDQPQHF.

The chain has TRBV20-1 and TRBJ2-1; possibly TRBD1 for D (6 bases). Trimming removed 2 bases from V and 2 bases from J, with 10 bases in between. This CDR3 comprises 14 residues. Per the germline V gene, CDR1 is DFQATT and CDR2 is SNEGSKA (reference sequence). The CDR3 region has the DNA TGCAGTGCTAGAAAGGGGGACGCCTACAATGAGCAGTTCTTC. It translates to CSARKGDAYNEQFF.